The 31 T cell receptor beta chains below all came from one sample that was sequenced in a study of human T cells and chemical hapten exposure. TCRdb passed the RACE reads through MiXCR, listing each CDR3 protein once. Among 350,000 to 400,000 distinct CDR3 sequences, about 6% were seen once, and the ten largest hold around 5.6%. Indicated time point: patch test 2, 6 weeks after DPC sensitization. Noted treatment: therapeutic diphenylcyclopropenone sensitization with weekly scalp DPC. Sequenced here: whole blood, sampled in connection with sensitization to the hapten diphenylcyclopropenone (DPC). These receptors were obtained from a woman between 18 and 29 years old with alopecia areata. Some clones in this sample may be carry-over from other donors' samples.

In regard to this clonotype: At one boundary the junction diverges from the germline segment, which might be a read error. The gene calls are TRBV18 and TRBJ2-3; maybe TRBD1 (6 bases). The CDR3 covers 11 residues. Germline CDR1 reads KGHSH; CDR2 reads LQKENI. CDR3 sequence: CASLYRDTMNF. The CDR3 bases are TGTGCCAGCCTGTATAGGGACACCATGAATTTT.

The CDR3 nucleotides are TGTGCCAGTAGTTACCTGATAGCTCTCATTCAGCCCCAGCATTTT. Translation: CASSYLIALIQPQHF. The chain joins TRBV19 to TRBJ1-5; D not certain. This CDR3 is 15 amino acids long. CDR1 LNHDA and CDR2 SQIVND come from the germline V gene (reference sequence). Trimming took 5 bases from V and 6 from J, leaving 17 bases between them.

The chain couples TRBV3-1 to TRBJ2-3; possibly TRBD2 for D (6 bases). Per germline, CDR1 LGHDT and CDR2 YNNKEL (reference sequence). The CDR3 sequence is 15 residues long. V was clipped by 4 bases and J by 3 bases, with 14 bases between them. CDR3 nucleotide sequence: TGTGCCAGCAGCCTCCCCCAAGGGAGGACAGATACGCAGTATTTT. Its translation is CASSLPQGRTDTQYF.

This clonotype appeared many times. V gene TRBV5-6 combines with J gene TRBJ1-2; 8 bases are a match to TRBD1. The V gene's germline CDR1 is SGHDT and CDR2 YYEEEE. The CDR3 extends over 15 amino acids. Trimming took 4 bases from V and 8 from J; bases not matched to a gene: 13. The CDR3 region has the DNA TGTGCCAGCAGCCCACGGGACAGGACCCTAAACGGCTACACCTTC. Its protein is CASSPRDRTLNGYTF. Combining the CDR3 with reference TRBV5-6 and TRBJ1-2 gives the whole variable domain DAGVTQSPTHLIKTRGQQVTLRCSPKSGHDTVSWYQQALGQGPQFIFQYYEEEERQRGNFPDRFSGHQFPNYSSELNVNALLLGDSALYLCASSPRDRTLNGYTFGSGTRLTVV.

This clonotype has a handful of counts. CDR3 bases: TGTGCCAGCTCACCGGGGGTGGAGAACAATGAGCAGTTCTTC. This gives the protein CASSPGVENNEQFF. The J gene is TRBJ2-1, the V gene TRBV18, with D perhaps given as TRBD1 or TRBD2 (5 bases each). The CDR3 totals 14 residues. Trimming took off 3 bases at V and 5 bases at J, with 11 bases between the two ends. Germline lookup yields CDR1 KGHSH and CDR2 LQKENI. Combining the CDR3 with reference TRBV18 and TRBJ2-1 gives the whole variable domain NAGVMQNPRHLVRRRGQEARLRCSPMKGHSHVYWYRQLPEEGLKFMVYLQKENIIDESGMPKERFSAEFPKEGPSILRIQQVVRGDSAAYFCASSPGVENNEQFFGPGTRLTVL.

This clonotype was picked up many times. The chain employs TRBV7-8 and TRBJ2-2; possibly TRBD2 for D (5 bases). Trimming stripped 3 bases from V and 5 bases from J, with 10 bases between. The germline gives CDR1 SGHVS, CDR2 FQNEAQ. This CDR3 is 14 amino acids long. CDR3 DNA sequence: TGTGCCAGCAGCTTCCGGGGAATGACCGGGGAGCTGTTTTTT. Amino acids: CASSFRGMTGELFF.

The rearrangement joins TRBV7-2 to TRBJ1-1, with D hard to call. Trimming pared 6 bases from V and 4 bases from J, leaving 12 bases between. Germline V CDR1 and CDR2: SGHTA, FQGNSA. This CDR3 is built from 13 residues. The CDR3 spells CASRPYLLTEAFF. The DNA for the CDR3 is TGTGCCAGCAGGCCTTATCTACTCACTGAAGCTTTCTTT.

The sample holds a few counts of this clonotype. The chain combines TRBV27 with TRBJ2-7; D not resolved. The V gene lost 4 bases and the J gene lost 4 bases, with 8 bases spanning the gap. The CDR3 has 12 amino acids. The germline gives CDR1 MNHEY, CDR2 SMNVEV (reference sequence). The CDR3 nucleotides are TGTGCCAGCAGTTCAGTACCGTACGAGCAGTACTTC. It encodes CASSSVPYEQYF.

V and J are TRBV7-2 and TRBJ2-5; no firm D call. Germline V gives CDR1 SGHTA, CDR2 FQGNSA. Trimming stripped 0 bases from V and 4 bases from J, with 12 bases between. This CDR3 has 15 amino acids. For the CDR3, the DNA is TGTGCCAGCAGCTTAGCCCCGGCCAGCCCAGAGACCCAGTACTTC. It encodes CASSLAPASPETQYF.

This clonotype occurred a few times. The V and J genes are TRBV6-5 and TRBJ1-1, with no clear D. The CDR3 runs to 15 residues. V was cut by 2 bases and J by 4 bases, with 14 bases left in between. From germline, CDR1 is MNHEY and CDR2 SVGAGI. The CDR3 spells CASSYNPPGSTEAFF. CDR3 sequence (DNA): TGTGCCAGCAGTTACAATCCCCCGGGTAGCACTGAAGCTTTCTTT.

This clonotype was picked up many times. The CDR3 sequence is CASSVLPGTENTEAFF. Written as DNA, the CDR3 is TGTGCCAGCAGTGTCCTTCCCGGGACGGAGAACACTGAAGCTTTCTTT. The chain employs TRBV25-1 and TRBJ1-1; D perhaps matches TRBD1 (5 bases). V was trimmed by 4 bases and J by 1 base, leaving 16 bases between them. CDR1 is MGHDK and CDR2 is SYGVNS in the germline V gene. The CDR3 is 16 amino acids.

This clonotype was counted at least ten times. The J gene is TRBJ1-1, the V gene TRBV12-3 or TRBV12-4, with a possible D match to TRBD1 (6 bases). Trimming shortened V by 5 bases and J by 0 bases, and 13 bases separated the two germline ends. The CDR3 contains 15 residues. The CDR3 nucleotides read TGTGCCAGCAGTCCACAGGGCACCATGAACACTGAAGCTTTCTTT. The encoded protein is CASSPQGTMNTEAFF.

In its sample, this clonotype was seen many times. The V call is TRBV20-1, the J call TRBJ1-1; the D gene is possibly TRBD1 (6 bases). The CDR3 contains 14 residues. Trimming removed 3 bases at V and 6 bases at J, with 17 bases between. Germline CDR1 reads DFQATT; CDR2 reads SNEGSKA (reference sequence). The CDR3 spells CSASKSRGQPEAFF. CDR3 sequence (DNA): TGCAGTGCTAGTAAGTCGCGGGGGCAGCCTGAAGCTTTCTTT.

This clonotype was seen at least ten times. The rearrangement joins TRBV27 to TRBJ1-4; 7 bases fit TRBD1. Germline CDR1 and CDR2: MNHEY and SMNVEV (reference sequence). This CDR3 is 17 amino acids long. J was trimmed by 3 bases and V by 4 bases; bases with no gene match: 11. The CDR3 here is CASSSIGTAWSNEKLFF. The CDR3 region has the DNA TGTGCCAGCAGTTCAATAGGGACAGCATGGTCTAATGAAAAACTGTTTTTT. Drawing the rest from reference TRBV27 and TRBJ1-4, the complete variable domain is EAQVTQNPRYLITVTGKKLTVTCSQNMNHEYMSWYRQDPGLGLRQIYYSMNVEVTDKGDVPEGYKVSRKEKRNFPLILESPSPNQTSLYFCASSSIGTAWSNEKLFFGSGTQLSVL.

In nucleotides, the CDR3 is TGTGCCAGCAGCGTAGGACAGGGGGGCCAGCCCCAGCATTTT. This gives the protein CASSVGQGGQPQHF. J is TRBJ1-5 and V is TRBV9; 9 bases match TRBD1. Unmatched junction bases numbered 2, after V lost 0 bases and J lost 7 bases. Germline lookup yields CDR1 SGDLS and CDR2 YYNGEE. The length of the CDR3 is 14 residues. Based on the CDR3 plus reference TRBV9 and TRBJ1-5, the full variable domain is DSGVTQTPKHLITATGQRVTLRCSPRSGDLSVYWYQQSLDQGLQFLIQYYNGEERAKGNILERFSAQQFPDLHSELNLSSLELGDSALYFCASSVGQGGQPQHFGDGTRLSIL.

This clonotype was counted only a few times. J is TRBJ1-5 and V is TRBV19; no reliable D call. Per the germline V gene, CDR1 is LNHDA and CDR2 is SQIVND (reference sequence). Trimming removed 3 bases at V and 4 bases at J, with 22 bases between. The CDR3 has 18 residues. The CDR3 region is CASSITDPPGRLNQPQHF. As DNA, the CDR3 is TGTGCCAGTAGTATCACCGACCCCCCGGGGAGGCTAAATCAGCCCCAGCATTTT.

About this clonotype itself: A read error may produce the germline difference seen at one junction end. The chain recombines TRBV7-2 with TRBJ1-5; the D is unclear. CDR1 and CDR2 (germline): SGHTA, FQGNSA. The CDR3 extends over 12 amino acids. The CDR3 reads CASSLEHLPPHF. The CDR3 DNA reads TGTGCCAGCAGCCTAGAACACCTCCCCCCGCATTTT.

This clonotype came up many times. The chain has TRBV25-1 and TRBJ2-7; a weak D match, TRBD1 (7 bases). CDR1 is MGHDK, CDR2 SYGVNS, per germline. The CDR3 loop spans 17 amino acids. Trimming shortened V by 5 bases and J by 2 bases, and 22 bases separated the two germline ends. The DNA for the CDR3 is TGTGCCAGCAGTTTTAGCAGGGGAGGACAGGTGACCTACGAGCAGTACTTC. Encoded protein: CASSFSRGGQVTYEQYF.

At least ten counts were recorded for this clonotype. The chain is built from TRBV12-3 or TRBV12-4 and TRBJ1-6; maybe TRBD1 (5 bases). The CDR3 is made up of 15 amino acids. V was pared by 4 bases and J by 0 bases, with 7 bases between. The CDR3: CASSSGGSYNSPLHF. CDR3 in DNA: TGTGCCAGCAGTTCGGGGGGCTCCTATAATTCACCCCTCCACTTT.

This clonotype was observed a few times. The CDR3 region is CSARGETANTGELFF. As DNA, the CDR3 is TGCAGTGCTAGAGGGGAAACCGCAAACACCGGGGAGCTGTTTTTT. The chain uses TRBV20-1 and TRBJ2-2; no definite D call. V shed 1 base and J shed 2 bases, with 11 bases lying between them. Germline V lookup: CDR1 DFQATT, CDR2 SNEGSKA (reference sequence). The CDR3 covers 15 residues.

This clonotype showed up just a few times. This chain connects TRBV7-3 to TRBJ2-3; perhaps TRBD1 as D (7 bases). V gave up 1 base and J gave up 2 bases, with 13 bases separating them. Germline-derived CDR1 and CDR2 are SGHTA and FQGTGA. The CDR3 loop spans 16 amino acids. DNA for the CDR3: TGTGCCAGCAGCTTAAACGGCAGGGGGGTCACAGATACGCAGTATTTT. This codes for CASSLNGRGVTDTQYF.

This clonotype was seen only a few times. The chain couples TRBV7-9 to TRBJ1-4; D might be TRBD1 (6 bases). This CDR3 contains 15 residues. Germline V lookup: CDR1 SEHNR, CDR2 FQNEAQ (reference sequence). V was clipped by 5 bases and J by 5 bases, with 15 bases between them. The CDR3 is CASSPDRQLNEKLFF. CDR3 in DNA: TGTGCCAGCAGCCCAGACAGGCAGCTGAATGAAAAACTGTTTTTT.

This clonotype has ten or more counts. This rearrangement joins TRBV10-3 to TRBJ2-5, with 8 positions matching TRBD2. J gave up 5 bases and V 8 bases, and 7 bases lay outside the gene matches. The CDR3 loop spans 13 amino acids. Germline CDR1 reads ENHRY; CDR2 reads SYGVKD. CDR3 residues: CAISTSGEETQYF. The CDR3 DNA reads TGTGCCATCTCTACTAGCGGAGAGGAGACCCAGTACTTC.

The chain joins TRBV6-2 or TRBV6-3 to TRBJ2-3, with D possibly matching TRBD2 (6 bases). Germline V gene sequence: CDR1 MNHEY, CDR2 SVGEGT. The CDR3 is 16 residues long. Trimming stripped 5 bases from V and 4 bases from J, with 19 bases between. CDR3 sequence: CASSTFPPGESDTQYF. CDR3 bases: TGTGCCAGCAGTACCTTCCCCCCGGGAGAGTCAGATACGCAGTATTTT.

The rearrangement joins TRBV24-1 to TRBJ2-1; D uncertain. The CDR3 spans 13 residues. CDR1 is KGHDR, CDR2 SFDVKD, per germline. The germline V and J ends were trimmed by 1 base and 15 bases, with 15 bases remaining between them. The CDR3 DNA reads TGTGCCACCAGTGATTTCTCCCTAGACGGGTGGTTCTTC. Amino acid sequence: CATSDFSLDGWFF.

The J gene is TRBJ2-7, the V gene TRBV12-3 or TRBV12-4; no firm D call. The length of the CDR3 is 13 residues. Trimming stripped 6 bases from V and 7 bases from J, with 16 bases between. CDR3 coding DNA: TGTGCCAGCAGCCCTGGGCCTTCCGGGGAGCAGTACTTC. Encoded protein: CASSPGPSGEQYF.

This clonotype was seen a handful of times. CDR3 DNA: TGCAGTGCTGCACAGGGAGATAAGGGCTCTGGGGCCAACGTCCTGACTTTC. Its protein product is CSAAQGDKGSGANVLTF. V and J are TRBV20-1 and TRBJ2-6, with a tentative D call TRBD1 (6 bases). From germline, CDR1 is DFQATT and CDR2 SNEGSKA (reference sequence). Trimming left V 5 bases short and J 0 bases short, with 17 bases between. The CDR3 sequence is 17 residues long.

The chain joins TRBV29-1 to TRBJ1-3; maybe TRBD1 (5 bases). The CDR3 is made up of 14 amino acids. The germline CDR1 and CDR2 sequences are SQVTM and ANQGSEA. Trimming took off 3 bases at V and 1 base at J, with 10 bases between the two ends. The CDR3 is CSVDIGGSGNTIYF. CDR3 nucleotide sequence: TGCAGCGTTGACATTGGGGGTTCTGGAAACACCATATATTTT.

This clonotype appeared a few times. The rearrangement links TRBV4-1 to TRBJ2-7, with a weak D call TRBD2 (5 bases). This CDR3 is built from 16 residues. Germline CDR1 MGHRA, CDR2 YSYEKL. V was trimmed by 3 bases and J by 0 bases, leaving 15 bases between them. In DNA form, the CDR3 reads TGCGCCAGCAGCCACCCCTCGGGGAGAAGCTCCTACGAGCAGTACTTC. It encodes CASSHPSGRSSYEQYF.

The J gene is TRBJ1-5, the V gene TRBV6-2 or TRBV6-3, with TRBD1 identical over 7 bases. The CDR3 runs 15 residues. Germline CDR1 MNHEY, CDR2 SVGEGT. With V trimmed by 6 bases and J by 2 bases, 7 bases remained unmatched. CDR3 DNA sequence: TGTGCCAGCAGACGGGACAGTGAGGGCAATCAGCCCCAGCATTTT. Translated, it gives CASRRDSEGNQPQHF.

The CDR3 bases are TGTGCCAGCAGCCGTCTCGGACAGCGCCTAGGAGGCTACACCTTC. Its protein is CASSRLGQRLGGYTF. The V gene is TRBV7-2, the J gene TRBJ1-2, with D possibly TRBD1 on 6 matching bases. The CDR3 runs 15 residues. CDR1 and CDR2 from the germline V gene are SGHTA and FQGNSA. V shed 5 bases and J shed 8 bases, with 21 bases lying between them.